The rows below give T cell receptor beta chains drawn from one sample of a study of identical twins. TCRdb independently ran MiXCR on the 5' RACE reads; one entry per CDR3 protein. This table has around 250,000 distinct CDR3 sequences, about 6.7% appearing once. Another study also made use of these data, one on T cells expressing NK-cell markers.

Sequenced material: CD8+ T cells sorted from blood. The receptor set was obtained from a woman under 30 in good health. CDR3s include the opening cysteine and the closing phenylalanine or tryptophan. D genes are given only for firm matches. Expanded clones are given a class, and other clones once, few, many or no size at all.

d_call: TRBD2
v_call: TRBV12-3/TRBV12-4
clone_size: many
j_call: TRBJ2-5
cdr3_nt: TGTGCCAGCAGTTCTACTAGCGGGGAAGAGACCCAGTACTTC
cdr3_aa: CASSSTSGEETQYF

d_call: -
v_call: TRBV6-2/TRBV6-3
clone_size: many
j_call: TRBJ1-1
cdr3_nt: TGTGCCAGCAGTTTTGGACCTTACACTGAAGCTTTCTTT
cdr3_aa: CASSFGPYTEAFF

d_call: TRBD1
v_call: TRBV2
clone_size: few
j_call: TRBJ2-5
cdr3_nt: TGTGCCAGCAGCCCAAGACAGGGGAAAAACCAAGAGACCCAGTACTTC
cdr3_aa: CASSPRQGKNQETQYF

d_call: TRBD2
v_call: TRBV4-2
clone_size: many
j_call: TRBJ2-5
cdr3_nt: TGTGCCAGCAGCCAAGTAGAGCGGGGACTGCAAGAGACCCAGTACTTC
cdr3_aa: CASSQVERGLQETQYF

d_call: TRBD2
v_call: TRBV12-3/TRBV12-4
clone_size: -
j_call: TRBJ2-1
cdr3_nt: TGTGCCAGCAGTGCCCCCGGGACTAGCGGGGGGGCCGTGAATGAGCAGTTCTTC
cdr3_aa: CASSAPGTSGGAVNEQFF

d_call: -
v_call: TRBV7-9
clone_size: many
j_call: TRBJ2-3
cdr3_nt: TGTGCCAGCAGCCTTTTAAGGGCAACAGATACGCAGTATTTT
cdr3_aa: CASSLLRATDTQYF

d_call: TRBD1
v_call: TRBV20-1
clone_size: many
j_call: TRBJ2-7
cdr3_nt: TGCAGTGCTAGGGACAGGGTAGAGCAGTACTTC
cdr3_aa: CSARDRVEQYF

d_call: -
v_call: TRBV6-1
clone_size: few
j_call: TRBJ1-2
cdr3_nt: TGTGCCAGCGCCGGGGGGCGGAATCCCCAACTCGGCTATGGCTACACCTTC
cdr3_aa: CASAGGRNPQLGYGYTF

d_call: TRBD1
v_call: TRBV3-1
clone_size: few
j_call: TRBJ1-1
cdr3_nt: TGTGCCAGCAGCCAAGACGTGAGGGACAGGGTGAACACTGAAGCTTTCTTT
cdr3_aa: CASSQDVRDRVNTEAFF

d_call: -
v_call: TRBV10-3
clone_size: many
j_call: TRBJ2-7
cdr3_nt: TGTGCCATCAGAGCCGATGAGAGCGAGCAGTACTTC
cdr3_aa: CAIRADESEQYF

d_call: -
v_call: TRBV7-3
clone_size: many
j_call: TRBJ1-2
cdr3_nt: TGTGCCAGCAGCTTAACTGGGGATAGCTATGGCTACACCTTC
cdr3_aa: CASSLTGDSYGYTF

d_call: -
v_call: TRBV7-9
clone_size: few
j_call: TRBJ2-2
cdr3_nt: TGTGCCAGCTCTGGGGCGGGGCTGAACACCGGGGAGCTGTTTTTT
cdr3_aa: CASSGAGLNTGELFF

d_call: -
v_call: TRBV12-3/TRBV12-4
clone_size: few
j_call: TRBJ2-3
cdr3_nt: TGTGCCAGCACTCTCAAGGGGGTAGGGGATGCAGATACGCAGTATTTT
cdr3_aa: CASTLKGVGDADTQYF

d_call: -
v_call: TRBV19
clone_size: many
j_call: TRBJ2-1
cdr3_nt: TGTGCCAGTAGTATAGGGACCTTAGCAGAGAGCTCCTACAATGAGCAGTTCTTC
cdr3_aa: CASSIGTLAESSYNEQFF

d_call: -
v_call: TRBV6-1
clone_size: -
j_call: TRBJ2-7
cdr3_nt: TGTGCCAGCAGCCTCATCTATTCGGGACCCAGCTACGAGCAGTACTTC
cdr3_aa: CASSLIYSGPSYEQYF

d_call: TRBD2
v_call: TRBV5-8
clone_size: -
j_call: TRBJ2-5
cdr3_nt: TGTGCCAGCAGCTTCCGGGAGGGGGAGACCCAGTACTTC
cdr3_aa: CASSFREGETQYF

d_call: TRBD2
v_call: TRBV12-3/TRBV12-4
clone_size: many
j_call: TRBJ2-4
cdr3_nt: TGTGCCAGCAGTTGTAGCGGGGGACCCACACCAGCCAAAAACATTCAGTACTTC
cdr3_aa: CASSCSGGPTPAKNIQYF

d_call: -
v_call: TRBV5-5
clone_size: -
j_call: TRBJ2-7
cdr3_nt: TGTGCCAGCAGTAAGGGGACGACCTACGAGCAGTACTTC
cdr3_aa: CASSKGTTYEQYF

d_call: -
v_call: TRBV10-3
clone_size: few
j_call: TRBJ1-4
cdr3_nt: TGTGCCATCAGTGAGGGAGAGGCAGACATACAAGCAACTAATGAAAAACTGTTTTTT
cdr3_aa: CAISEGEADIQATNEKLFF

d_call: TRBD1
v_call: TRBV4-1
clone_size: few
j_call: TRBJ1-2
cdr3_nt: TGCGCCAGCAGCCCCACAGGGGAAGGCCAAAAAGGCTACACCTTC
cdr3_aa: CASSPTGEGQKGYTF

d_call: -
v_call: TRBV7-9
clone_size: few
j_call: TRBJ1-5
cdr3_nt: TGTGCCAGCAGCACATCCACGGTTCCCAATCAGCCCCAGCATTTT
cdr3_aa: CASSTSTVPNQPQHF

d_call: -
v_call: TRBV2
clone_size: -
j_call: TRBJ2-3
cdr3_nt: TGTGCCAGCAGCCTCCGGCGGGGTTTTAACACAGATACGCAGTATTTT
cdr3_aa: CASSLRRGFNTDTQYF

d_call: -
v_call: TRBV7-9
clone_size: few
j_call: TRBJ2-7
cdr3_nt: TGTGCCAGCAGCTCTGCAGCGGAGAACTACGAGCAGTACTTC
cdr3_aa: CASSSAAENYEQYF

d_call: TRBD1
v_call: TRBV3-1
clone_size: -
j_call: TRBJ2-5
cdr3_nt: TGTGCCAGCAGCCTAGACAGGGGGCGGGAGACCCAGTACTTC
cdr3_aa: CASSLDRGRETQYF

d_call: -
v_call: TRBV19
clone_size: -
j_call: TRBJ2-1
cdr3_nt: TGTGCCAGTAGTATAATGTGGTTTGGCAATGAGCAGTTCTTC
cdr3_aa: CASSIMWFGNEQFF

d_call: TRBD2
v_call: TRBV12-5
clone_size: few
j_call: TRBJ2-1
cdr3_nt: TGTGCTAGTGGTTTGCAAACCCTGACTAGCGGGGGGGCTAATGAGCAGTTCTTC
cdr3_aa: CASGLQTLTSGGANEQFF